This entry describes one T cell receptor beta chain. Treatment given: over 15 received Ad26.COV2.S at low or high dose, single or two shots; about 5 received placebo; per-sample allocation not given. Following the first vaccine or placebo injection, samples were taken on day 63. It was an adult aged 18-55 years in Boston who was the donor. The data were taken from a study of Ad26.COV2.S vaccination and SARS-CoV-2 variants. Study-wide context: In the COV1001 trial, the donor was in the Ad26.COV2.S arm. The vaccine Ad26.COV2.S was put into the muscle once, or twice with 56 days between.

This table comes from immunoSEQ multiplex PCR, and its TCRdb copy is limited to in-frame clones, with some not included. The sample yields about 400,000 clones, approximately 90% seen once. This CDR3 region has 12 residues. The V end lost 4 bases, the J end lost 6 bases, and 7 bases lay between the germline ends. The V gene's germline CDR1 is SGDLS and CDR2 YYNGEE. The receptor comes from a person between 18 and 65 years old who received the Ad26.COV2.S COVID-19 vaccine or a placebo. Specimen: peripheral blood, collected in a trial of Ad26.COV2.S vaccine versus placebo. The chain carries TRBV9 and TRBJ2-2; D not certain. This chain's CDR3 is CASSSVSGELFF. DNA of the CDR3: TGTGCCAGCAGCAGCGTGTCCGGGGAGCTGTTTTTT.